The 30 T cell receptor beta chains listed next were all sequenced from one sample in a study of identifying expanded T cells in peripheral blood. The data were produced by immunoSEQ multiplex PCR, yet TCRdb's version contains in-frame clones alone and is incomplete. Of approximately 58,000 clones in the sample, around 81% were seen once. The sequenced material came from blood. These receptor sequences come from a person aged 18 to 69 in good health.

This clone was seen a few times. The gene calls are TRBV6-5 and TRBJ1-1; perhaps TRBD1 as D (6 bases). CDR3 size: 13 residues. Trimming took 5 bases from V and 5 from J, leaving 12 bases between them. Germline V lookup: CDR1 MNHEY, CDR2 SVGAGI. Here the CDR3 DNA reads TGTGCCAGCAGTCCCCAGGGGAAGACTGAAGCTTTCTTT. It yields the protein CASSPQGKTEAFF.

The chain combines TRBV7-9 with TRBJ2-3, with TRBD2 matching over 15 bases. There are 18 residues in the CDR3. The germline V gene has CDR1 SEHNR and CDR2 FQNEAQ (reference sequence). The junction had 5 bases not matched to a gene; V was cut back by 4 bases and J by 0 bases. CDR3: CASSSGLAGGPSTDTQYF. The CDR3 DNA sequence: TGTGCCAGCAGCTCGGGACTAGCGGGAGGTCCTAGCACAGATACGCAGTATTTT.

The rearrangement uses TRBV12-5 and TRBJ2-5, with D maybe TRBD2 (5 bases). Germline CDR1 reads LGHNT; CDR2 reads FRNRAP. V was shortened by 6 bases and J by 2 bases, with 10 bases between the two germline ends. The CDR3 length is 13 residues. CDR3 coding DNA: TGTGCTAGTGGCAGCGGAGAACAAGAGACCCAGTACTTC. This codes for CASGSGEQETQYF.

The V and J genes are TRBV4-3 and TRBJ2-5; D perhaps matches TRBD1 (6 bases). Trimming left V 4 bases short and J 1 base short, with 16 bases between. There are 16 residues in the CDR3. Germline V gene data show CDR1 as LGHNA and CDR2 as YSLEER. DNA for the CDR3: TGCGCCAGCAGCCCAAGCAGCAACAGGGCCCAAGAGACCCAGTACTTC. This gives the protein CASSPSSNRAQETQYF.

The rearrangement joins TRBV10-2 to TRBJ2-3; 9 bases line up with TRBD1. The CDR3 extends over 16 amino acids. Per germline, CDR1 WSHSY and CDR2 SAAADI. V gave up 6 bases and J gave up 6 bases; unmatched junction bases: 13. The CDR3 protein is CASRGLRDRAGDTQYF. CDR3 in DNA: TGCGCCAGCAGGGGGCTCCGGGACAGGGCAGGCGATACGCAGTATTTT.

V gene TRBV25-1 combines with J gene TRBJ2-5, with a possible D match to TRBD1 (5 bases). V lost 1 base to trimming and J lost 5 bases, with 14 bases between them. Germline V gives CDR1 MGHDK, CDR2 SYGVNS. The CDR3 has 15 residues. DNA for the CDR3: TGTGCCAGCAGTGAATCAGGGCAGGGAAGGGAGACCCAGTACTTC. As protein: CASSESGQGRETQYF.

The rearrangement links TRBV6-1 to TRBJ1-5; no clear D gene. The CDR3 runs to 13 residues. The germline V gene has CDR1 MNHNS and CDR2 SASEGT. With 11 bases removed from V and 5 bases from J, the gap between germline ends came to 16 bases. The CDR3 protein is CAGALNIDQPQHF. In DNA form, the CDR3 reads TGTGCCGGTGCTTTGAACATAGATCAGCCCCAGCATTTT.

This clone was seen a single time. This sequence joins TRBV7-9 and TRBJ1-1; 7 positions agree with TRBD1. This CDR3 contains 13 residues. Germline assignment: CDR1 SEHNR and CDR2 FQNEAQ (reference sequence). J lost 5 bases, V lost 4 bases, and 4 bases had no gene match. The CDR3 DNA sequence: TGTGCCAGCAGCTCGACAGGGAGAACTGAAGCTTTCTTT. This gives the protein CASSSTGRTEAFF.

This CDR3 is CASSSPTGALNQPQHF. CDR3 sequence (DNA): TGTGCCAGCAGCTCCCCGACAGGGGCCTTAAATCAGCCCCAGCATTTT. The rearrangement joins TRBV7-8 to TRBJ1-5; 8 nucleotides agree with TRBD1. Germline loops: CDR1 SGHVS, CDR2 FQNEAQ. J lost 4 bases, V lost 4 bases, and 9 bases had no gene match. CDR3 length equals 16 residues.

This clone was seen a few times. V is TRBV5-1 and J is TRBJ2-3; 7 bases map to TRBD2. The CDR3 totals 13 residues. Per germline, CDR1 SGHRS and CDR2 YFSETQ. J was trimmed by 6 bases and V by 3 bases; bases with no gene match: 4. CDR3 nucleotide sequence: TGCGCCAGCAGCTACAGCGGGGACGATACGCAGTATTTT. It is translated as CASSYSGDDTQYF.

The V gene is TRBV11-3, the J gene TRBJ2-1; 10 bases fit TRBD2. Germline trimming cut 5 bases from V and 0 bases from J; bases unmatched to any gene: 7. Germline CDR1 SGHNT, CDR2 YENEEA. There are 17 residues in the CDR3. The CDR3: CASSPNPSGSSYNEQFF. CDR3 DNA sequence: TGTGCCAGCAGCCCGAATCCTAGCGGGAGCTCCTACAATGAGCAGTTCTTC.

V and J are TRBV7-9 and TRBJ1-1, with 9 positions matching TRBD1. V gave up 5 bases and J gave up 6 bases; unmatched junction bases: 1. The CDR3 runs 12 residues. The germline gives CDR1 SEHNR, CDR2 FQNEAQ (reference sequence). The CDR3 loop reads CASSGTGSEAFF. The DNA for the CDR3 is TGTGCCAGCAGCGGGACAGGGTCTGAAGCTTTCTTT.

The chain carries TRBV5-1 and TRBJ2-7; possible D gene TRBD2, 9 bases. V lost 4 bases and J lost 2, with 16 bases in between. Germline V gene lookup returns CDR1 SGHRS and CDR2 YFSETQ. The CDR3 loop spans 15 amino acids. Here the CDR3 DNA reads TGCGCCAGCAGCGCGGGGGGGACAGGCACCTACGAGCAGTACTTC. Translated: CASSAGGTGTYEQYF.

The J gene is TRBJ2-6, the V gene TRBV18; 7 bases align to TRBD2. The V segment lost 4 bases and the J segment 4 bases; nucleotides outside the gene matches: 13. Germline lookup yields CDR1 KGHSH and CDR2 LQKENI. The CDR3 is made up of 18 amino acids. CDR3 protein: CASSLLGGISAGANVLTF. CDR3 nucleotide sequence: TGTGCCAGCTCACTGCTGGGGGGGATTTCCGCGGGGGCCAACGTCCTGACTTTC.

This clone was counted a single time. The chain uses TRBV30 and TRBJ1-1; D is uncertain. Germline V gives CDR1 GTSNPN, CDR2 SVGIG (reference sequence). CDR3 length: 11 amino acids. Trimming removed 4 bases at V and 6 bases at J, with 9 bases between. The CDR3 reads CAWKGRAEAFF. In nucleotides, the CDR3 is TGTGCCTGGAAGGGAAGGGCTGAAGCTTTCTTT.

This clone was found once. V is TRBV11-3 and J is TRBJ1-1; a weak D match, TRBD1 (5 bases). The CDR3 consists of 14 residues. Germline V CDR1 and CDR2: SGHNT, YENEEA. V gave up 1 base and J gave up 1 base, with 7 bases separating them. The CDR3 bases are TGTGCCAGCAGCTTAGTCAGGGCGAACACTGAAGCTTTCTTT. The encoded protein is CASSLVRANTEAFF. The whole variable domain, remainder taken from reference TRBV11-3 and TRBJ1-1, is EAGVVQSPRYKIIEKKQPVAFWCNPISGHNTLYWYLQNLGQGPELLIRYENEEAVDDSQLPKDRFSAERLKGVDSTLKIQPAELGDSAVYLCASSLVRANTEAFFGQGTRLTVV.

The chain combines TRBV9 with TRBJ2-1; 12 bases are a match to TRBD2. With V trimmed by 0 bases and J by 6 bases, 4 bases remained unmatched. CDR3 size: 16 residues. CDR1 and CDR2 from the germline V gene are SGDLS and YYNGEE. The DNA of the CDR3 is TGTGCCAGCAGCGTAGGCCCTAGCGGGGGGGCCAATGAGCAGTTCTTC. Translation gives CASSVGPSGGANEQFF.

The V call is TRBV30, the J call TRBJ1-1; 7 bases match TRBD1. With V trimmed by 2 bases and J by 5 bases, 8 bases remained unmatched. The germline V gene encodes CDR1 GTSNPN and CDR2 SVGIG (reference sequence). The CDR3 length is 14 residues. The CDR3 reads CAWSSLRGETEAFF. CDR3 coding DNA: TGTGCCTGGAGTTCACTCAGGGGGGAGACTGAAGCTTTCTTT.

This sequence joins TRBV2 and TRBJ2-7, with D perhaps TRBD2 (6 bases). Trimming pared 6 bases from V and 1 base from J, leaving 10 bases between. The CDR3 spans 13 residues. The V gene's germline CDR1 is SNHLY and CDR2 FYNNEI. The CDR3 sequence: CASSQGLSYEQYV. The DNA of the CDR3 is TGTGCCAGCAGCCAGGGACTGTCCTACGAGCAGTACGTC.

The chain has TRBV7-2 and TRBJ1-1; D remains ambiguous. The CDR3 is 14 amino acids. Trimming left V 2 bases short and J 0 bases short, with 7 bases between. Germline V gene lookup returns CDR1 SGHTA and CDR2 FQGNSA. The CDR3 region is CASSLILMNTEAFF. The CDR3 nucleotides read TGTGCCAGCAGCTTAATACTGATGAACACTGAAGCTTTCTTT.

The chain has TRBV2 and TRBJ2-7; TRBD1 aligns across 10 bases. Germline V gives CDR1 SNHLY, CDR2 FYNNEI. The CDR3 has 16 amino acids. J lost 1 base, V lost 2 bases, and 5 bases had no gene match. CDR3 nucleotides: TGTGCCAGCAGTGAACGACAGGGGGCGCGTTCCTACGAGCAGTACGTC. This sequence encodes CASSERQGARSYEQYV.

DNA for the CDR3: TGTGCCAGTACGTCCCTCGGGGGGGTACGCAAAGATACGCAGTATTTT. Translated, it gives CASTSLGGVRKDTQYF. V usage is TRBV19 and J usage is TRBJ2-3, with 8 bases matching TRBD2. Looked up from germline, CDR1 is LNHDA and CDR2 is SQIVND (reference sequence). Germline trimming cut 7 bases from V and 5 bases from J; bases unmatched to any gene: 14. The CDR3 spans 16 residues.

The chain is built from TRBV10-3 and TRBJ2-1; D gene ambiguous. The ends were cut back, 2 bases at V and 12 bases at J, with 8 bases in the middle. Per germline, CDR1 ENHRY and CDR2 SYGVKD. The CDR3 spans 11 residues. CDR3 in DNA: TGTGCCATCAGTGAGCTAGAAGGGCAGTTCTTC. Residues: CAISELEGQFF.

CDR3 nucleotide sequence: TGCGCCAGCAGCCAAGGGGCCCTCACCGGAGGTGGCTACACCTTC. It specifies CASSQGALTGGGYTF. The V call is TRBV4-1, the J call TRBJ1-2, with no clear D. The germline V and J ends were trimmed by 1 base and 7 bases, with 16 bases remaining between them. The CDR3 runs to 15 residues. Germline V gene data show CDR1 as MGHRA and CDR2 as YSYEKL.

The gene calls are TRBV7-8 and TRBJ2-3; the D gene is possibly TRBD2 (6 bases). The CDR3 has 16 amino acids. Trimming shortened V by 2 bases and J by 1 base, and 13 bases separated the two germline ends. The V gene's germline CDR1 is SGHVS and CDR2 FQNEAQ. CDR3 amino acids: CASSLKGSSGTDTQYF. The CDR3 DNA sequence: TGTGCCAGCAGCTTAAAGGGGTCTAGCGGCACAGATACGCAGTATTTT.

The chain recombines TRBV6-5 with TRBJ1-2, with D perhaps matching TRBD1 (5 bases). The CDR3 runs to 16 residues. The ends were cut back, 4 bases at V and 2 bases at J, with 17 bases in the middle. In germline, CDR1 is MNHEY, CDR2 SVGAGI. CDR3 protein: CASSSIRTRENYGYTF. The CDR3 region has the DNA TGTGCCAGCAGTTCAATCCGGACAAGAGAGAACTATGGCTACACCTTC.

In DNA form, the CDR3 reads TGTGCATTCGCCCCGACGCGGGGGCCAGACACCGGGGAGCTGTTTTTT. Amino acids: CAFAPTRGPDTGELFF. This rearrangement joins TRBV5-4 to TRBJ2-2, with D possibly matching TRBD2 (7 bases). The CDR3 length is 16 residues. In germline, CDR1 is SGHNT, CDR2 YYREEE (reference sequence).

The rearrangement uses TRBV11-2 and TRBJ2-5, with D possibly being TRBD1 (6 bases). V was pared by 1 base and J by 4 bases, with 10 bases between. Germline V gene data show CDR1 as SGHAT and CDR2 as FQNNGV. The CDR3 totals 14 residues. CDR3 sequence: CASSLGSGAETQYF. CDR3 in DNA: TGTGCCAGCAGCTTAGGGTCAGGGGCAGAGACCCAGTACTTC.

The V call is TRBV5-1, the J call TRBJ1-2; D gene uncertain. Germline V gene sequence: CDR1 SGHRS, CDR2 YFSETQ. This CDR3 is 14 amino acids long. The germline V and J ends were trimmed by 0 bases and 4 bases, with 10 bases remaining between them. CDR3 sequence: CASSLESSAYGYTF. The CDR3 DNA reads TGCGCCAGCAGCTTGGAATCGAGTGCCTATGGCTACACCTTC.

In this sample, this clone turned up a few times. This rearrangement joins TRBV2 to TRBJ2-3; D gene unclear. The CDR3 contains 12 residues. Trimming took off 7 bases at V and 4 bases at J, with 9 bases between the two ends. Germline V gene data show CDR1 as SNHLY and CDR2 as FYNNEI. The CDR3 protein is CASTVFSDTQYF. The CDR3 bases are TGTGCCAGCACTGTCTTTTCAGATACGCAGTATTTT.